The 16 T cell receptor beta chains below all came from one sample that was sequenced in a study of regulatory T cells in long-lasting Graves disease. Library construction for TCR beta used iRepertoire HTBI primers and Arm-PCR of CDR3 regions. TCRdb reanalysed the multiplex PCR reads using MiXCR and keeps one entry per CDR3 protein. This table has 600,000 to 850,000 distinct CDR3 sequences, around 30% appearing once. The time point here: persistent/refractory GD, antithyroid drugs over 5 years with positive TRAb. After RNA was extracted from PBMCs, the TCR library was made from it. The starting material was peripheral blood mononuclear cells (PBMCs), obtained when the disease was refractory, from a patient treated with antithyroid drugs. The receptors stem from a female donor with Graves disease.

There are a few counts of this clonotype. The rearrangement joins TRBV6-1 to TRBJ2-7; D unclear. The ends were cut back, 5 bases at V and 0 bases at J, with 5 bases in the middle. The CDR3 sequence is 12 residues long. Germline V gene sequence: CDR1 MNHNS, CDR2 SASEGT. CDR3 nucleotide sequence: TGTGCCAGCAGTCTGTTCTCCTACGAGCAGTACTTC. It yields the protein CASSLFSYEQYF.

V is TRBV9 and J is TRBJ2-2; D is perhaps TRBD1 (5 bases). Germline V CDR1 and CDR2: SGDLS, YYNGEE. There are 15 residues in the CDR3. Trimming shortened V by 0 bases and J by 2 bases, and 8 bases separated the two germline ends. The CDR3 spells CASSVAQGNTGELFF. CDR3 in DNA: TGTGCCAGCAGCGTAGCTCAGGGAAACACCGGGGAGCTGTTTTTT.

The V call is TRBV20-1, the J call TRBJ1-6; D may be TRBD1 (5 bases). V was shortened by 2 bases and J by 9 bases, with 14 bases between the two germline ends. This CDR3 region has 14 residues. Looked up from germline, CDR1 is DFQATT and CDR2 is SNEGSKA (reference sequence). The CDR3 loop reads CSARLGDVTSPLHF. Written as DNA, the CDR3 is TGCAGTGCTAGATTGGGGGATGTGACTTCACCCCTCCACTTT.

With regard to this clonotype: Likely a read error: the CDR3 ends without its conserved phenylalanine or tryptophan. The chain couples TRBV28 to TRBJ1-1; D gene ambiguous. The CDR3 extends over 14 amino acids. CDR1 is MDHEN, CDR2 SYDVKM, per germline. Trimming removed 8 bases from V and 4 bases from J, with 17 bases in between. CDR3: CASAEAQTSTEAFL. CDR3 bases: TGTGCCAGCGCAGAGGCGCAAACGAGCACTGAAGCTTTCCTT.

The J gene is TRBJ2-7, the V gene TRBV3-1, with D possibly TRBD2 on 6 matching bases. The germline CDR1 and CDR2 sequences are LGHDT and YNNKEL (reference sequence). This CDR3 has 15 amino acids. V lost 6 bases and J 2 bases, leaving 17 bases between the germline ends. The CDR3 region is CASRGLGTPTYEQYF. The CDR3 DNA reads as TGTGCCAGCAGGGGACTCGGGACTCCCACCTACGAGCAGTACTTC.

This clonotype appeared a single time. V usage is TRBV11-2 and J usage is TRBJ2-7; D unclear. The CDR3 is 15 residues long. Germline CDR1 SGHAT, CDR2 FQNNGV. With 1 base removed from V and 7 bases from J, the gap between germline ends came to 17 bases. CDR3 in DNA: TGTGCCAGCAGCTTAGCCCTGGGTTCGGTGCGGGAGCAGTACTTC. The encoded protein is CASSLALGSVREQYF.

This clonotype was observed a handful of times. The chain's CDR3 is CASSQASGLAYEQYF. The CDR3 nucleotides are TGTGCCAGCAGCCAAGCTAGCGGACTGGCCTACGAGCAGTACTTC. The chain employs TRBV14 and TRBJ2-7, with 7 bases lining up with TRBD2. Germline-derived CDR1 and CDR2 are SGHDN and FVKESK. There are 15 residues in the CDR3. J gave up 2 bases and V 1 base, and 5 bases lay outside the gene matches.

The chain combines TRBV4-1 with TRBJ2-7, with D perhaps matching TRBD1 (5 bases). V lost 6 bases and J 0 bases, leaving 12 bases between the germline ends. Germline V CDR1 and CDR2: MGHRA, YSYEKL. The CDR3 sequence is 14 residues long. CDR3 in DNA: TGCGCCAGCAGGACGGACACGACCTCCTACGAGCAGTACTTC. Translation: CASRTDTTSYEQYF.

There are many counts of this clonotype. The V and J genes are TRBV28 and TRBJ1-1, with D tentatively TRBD1 (6 bases). This CDR3 comprises 12 residues. V was clipped by 6 bases and J by 12 bases, with 17 bases between them. CDR1 is MDHEN, CDR2 SYDVKM, per germline. The CDR3 DNA sequence: TGTGCCAGCAGGGTAGGGACAACTAGGACTTTCTTT. Translated, it gives CASRVGTTRTFF.

This chain links TRBV7-9 with TRBJ1-4; no definite D call. CDR3 size: 15 residues. V was pared by 6 bases and J by 0 bases, with 11 bases between. Germline V CDR1 and CDR2: SEHNR, FQNEAQ (reference sequence). The DNA of the CDR3 is TGTGCCAGCAGTGCTCCAGGAGCAACTAATGAAAAACTGTTTTTT. Amino acid sequence: CASSAPGATNEKLFF.

The genes are TRBV10-3 and TRBJ2-5; unclear D gene. Trimming took 1 base from V and 3 from J, leaving 9 bases between them. Germline loops: CDR1 ENHRY, CDR2 SYGVKD. CDR3 size: 14 residues. CDR3 sequence (DNA): TGTGCCATCAGTGAGTGGAACAGAGAAGAGACCCAGTACTTC. This encodes CAISEWNREETQYF.

This clonotype was seen many times. CDR3 residues: CASRGTGSNQPQHF. The CDR3 nucleotides are TGTGCCAGCAGAGGGACGGGTAGCAATCAGCCCCAGCATTTT. The chain is built from TRBV12-3 or TRBV12-4 and TRBJ1-5, with D possibly being TRBD1 (5 bases). This CDR3 is 14 amino acids long. Trimming removed 6 bases from V and 0 bases from J, with 9 bases in between.

V usage is TRBV2 and J usage is TRBJ1-1; a possible D gene is TRBD1 (5 bases). The CDR3 covers 14 residues. The germline V and J ends were trimmed by 6 bases and 8 bases, with 19 bases remaining between them. In germline, CDR1 is SNHLY, CDR2 FYNNEI. CDR3 protein: CASSGVRQGLEAFF. The CDR3 DNA sequence: TGTGCCAGCAGCGGGGTCCGGCAGGGTTTAGAAGCTTTCTTT.

This chain uses TRBV14 with TRBJ1-4; D is undetermined. Germline V gives CDR1 SGHDN, CDR2 FVKESK. Trimming took 4 bases from V and 8 from J, leaving 17 bases between them. CDR3 length: 15 amino acids. For the CDR3, the DNA is TGTGCCAGCAGCCCTGTACCGTGGGGAGGGGAAAAACTGTTTTTT. It codes for CASSPVPWGGEKLFF. Based on the CDR3 plus reference TRBV14 and TRBJ1-4, the full variable domain is EAGVTQFPSHSVIEKGQTVTLRCDPISGHDNLYWYRRVMGKEIKFLLHFVKESKQDESGMPNNRFLAERTGGTYSTLKVQPAELEDSGVYFCASSPVPWGGEKLFFGSGTQLSVL.

This clonotype was detected only a few times. This rearrangement joins TRBV19 to TRBJ2-1, with D possibly matching TRBD2 (6 bases). CDR1 LNHDA and CDR2 SQIVND come from the germline V gene (reference sequence). This CDR3 comprises 15 residues. V was pared by 3 bases and J by 2 bases, with 11 bases between. The CDR3 here is CASSIDPGAYNEQFF. The CDR3 nucleotides are TGTGCCAGTAGTATTGACCCGGGAGCCTACAATGAGCAGTTCTTC.

This clonotype was detected a few times. The chain recombines TRBV20-1 with TRBJ1-2; 11 nucleotides line up with TRBD1. CDR3 length: 14 amino acids. CDR1 is DFQATT, CDR2 SNEGSKA, per germline (reference sequence). The junction had 9 bases not matched to a gene; V was cut back by 4 bases and J by 8 bases. The CDR3 loop reads CSANKGQGDEGYTF. DNA of the CDR3: TGCAGTGCTAATAAGGGACAGGGGGACGAGGGCTACACCTTC.